The 3 T cell receptor beta chains presented below share a single source sample, sequenced in a study of T cell responses to AZD1222 COVID-19 vaccine. Clones were sequenced by immunoSEQ multiplex PCR, and TCRdb holds only the in-frame ones, with some missing. The table lists around 180,000 clones, just over 85% of them singletons. Source: peripheral blood, taken on day 0 of AZD1222 vaccination. The receptor source for this set is an adult in good health.

The chain uses TRBV15 and TRBJ1-4; a weak D match, TRBD1 (5 bases). Trimming took off 8 bases at V and 4 bases at J, with 11 bases between the two ends. The CDR3 is 13 amino acids. CDR1 is LNHNV, CDR2 YYDKDF, per germline (reference sequence). The CDR3 spells CATGAGLNEKLFF. The CDR3 DNA reads TGTGCCACCGGGGCAGGGCTTAATGAAAAACTGTTTTTT. Full variable domain (outside the CDR3, taken from reference TRBV15 and TRBJ1-4): DAMVIQNPRYQVTQFGKPVTLSCSQTLNHNVMYWYQQKSSQAPKLLFHYYDKDFNNEADTPDNFQSRRPNTSFCFLDIRSPGLGDTAMYLCATGAGLNEKLFFGSGTQLSVL.

The J gene is TRBJ1-5, the V gene TRBV20-1; TRBD1 matches at 7 bases. The CDR3 sequence is 14 residues long. J gave up 7 bases and V 3 bases, and 9 bases lay outside the gene matches. The germline V gene encodes CDR1 DFQATT and CDR2 SNEGSKA (reference sequence). The CDR3 DNA reads as TGCAGTGCTAGTATGAGGGGGCGAGGGCAGCCCCAGCATTTT. It translates to CSASMRGRGQPQHF.

The chain links TRBV6-5 to TRBJ2-1; maybe TRBD1 (5 bases). CDR1 MNHEY and CDR2 SVGAGI come from the germline V gene. The CDR3 consists of 12 residues. V was cut by 11 bases and J by 0 bases, with 8 bases left in between. The CDR3 spells CAGASSYNEQFF. The CDR3 nucleotides read TGTGCCGGGGCCAGCTCCTACAATGAGCAGTTCTTC.